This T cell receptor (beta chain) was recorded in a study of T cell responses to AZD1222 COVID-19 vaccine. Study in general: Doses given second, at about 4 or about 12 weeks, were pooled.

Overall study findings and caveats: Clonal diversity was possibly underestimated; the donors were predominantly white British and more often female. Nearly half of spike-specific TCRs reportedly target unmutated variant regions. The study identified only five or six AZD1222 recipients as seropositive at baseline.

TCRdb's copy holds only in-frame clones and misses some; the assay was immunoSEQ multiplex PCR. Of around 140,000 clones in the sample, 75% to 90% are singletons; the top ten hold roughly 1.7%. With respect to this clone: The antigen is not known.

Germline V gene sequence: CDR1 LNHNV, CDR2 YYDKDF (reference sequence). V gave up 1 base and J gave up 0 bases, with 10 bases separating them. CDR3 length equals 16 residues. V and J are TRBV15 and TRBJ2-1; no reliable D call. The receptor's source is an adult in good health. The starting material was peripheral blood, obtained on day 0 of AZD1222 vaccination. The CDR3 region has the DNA TGTGCCACCAGCAGAGTTTCGGGTAGCTCCTACAATGAGCAGTTCTTC. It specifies CATSRVSGSSYNEQFF.